A single sample gave rise to the 26 T cell receptor beta chains below, sequenced in a study of blood T cell repertoires in COVID-19. Data came from immunoSEQ multiplex PCR; TCRdb stores just in-frame clones and leaves some out. The sample consists of around 93,000 clones, about 81% of them appearing once. Sequenced material: peripheral blood. These receptors were obtained from a man aged 55 to 70 with acute or convalescent COVID-19.

This clone is a singleton in its sample. The chain links TRBV24-1 to TRBJ1-2; D not resolved. Trimming left V 3 bases short and J 4 bases short, with 11 bases between. The CDR3 covers 14 residues. Germline V gene lookup returns CDR1 KGHDR and CDR2 SFDVKD. CDR3 sequence reads: CATSDPGRSYGYTF. The CDR3 nucleotides read TGTGCCACCAGTGATCCGGGTAGGAGCTATGGCTACACCTTC.

This rearrangement joins TRBV27 to TRBJ2-5, with a weak D call TRBD2 (5 bases). CDR1 and CDR2 (germline): MNHEY, SMNVEV (reference sequence). The germline V and J ends were trimmed by 5 bases and 4 bases, with 11 bases remaining between them. The CDR3 has 13 amino acids. CDR3 coding DNA: TGTGCCAGCAGTATGAGAGCGGCAGAGACCCAGTACTTC. This codes for CASSMRAAETQYF.

V and J are TRBV5-1 and TRBJ2-2; D possibly corresponds to TRBD2 (6 bases). Germline loops: CDR1 SGHRS, CDR2 YFSETQ. CDR3 length: 18 amino acids. Trimming shortened V by 0 bases and J by 2 bases, and 17 bases separated the two germline ends. This CDR3 reads CASSLEYSGRGNTGELFF. The CDR3 DNA sequence: TGCGCCAGCAGCTTGGAGTATTCAGGGCGGGGAAACACCGGGGAGCTGTTTTTT.

The CDR3 spells CASSLGGRMTEAFF. For the CDR3, the DNA is TGTGCCAGCAGCTTAGGGGGCAGGATGACTGAAGCTTTCTTT. This sequence joins TRBV11-3 and TRBJ1-1; D is perhaps TRBD1 (5 bases). This CDR3 has 14 residues. Germline V gives CDR1 SGHNT, CDR2 YENEEA. V gave up 1 base and J gave up 5 bases, with 11 bases separating them.

The V and J genes are TRBV30 and TRBJ1-1; D is ambiguous. CDR3 length equals 11 residues. V lost 0 bases, J lost 7 bases, and 6 bases lay in between. Germline CDR1 reads GTSNPN; CDR2 reads SVGIG (reference sequence). The CDR3 region is CAWSVLNEAFF. The DNA of the CDR3 is TGTGCCTGGAGTGTACTAAATGAAGCTTTCTTT.

The chain combines TRBV30 with TRBJ1-2, with 10 bases identical to TRBD1. The V segment lost 8 bases and the J segment 7 bases; nucleotides outside the gene matches: 10. Germline CDR1 is GTSNPN and CDR2 is SVGIG (reference sequence). This CDR3 has 13 residues. The CDR3 region is CAGSGTGVGGYTF. The CDR3 bases are TGTGCCGGGTCCGGGACAGGGGTTGGTGGCTACACCTTC.

The chain uses TRBV6-6 and TRBJ2-1; 16 bases agree with TRBD2. After removal of 7 bases from V and 7 bases from J, the junction contained 7 bases not matched to a gene. CDR1 and CDR2 (germline): MNHNY, SVGAGI (reference sequence). CDR3 length equals 16 residues. The chain's CDR3 is CASTGTSGGGINEQFF. CDR3 bases: TGTGCCAGCACCGGGACTAGCGGGGGGGGGATTAATGAGCAGTTCTTC.

The rearrangement joins TRBV10-3 to TRBJ1-2; TRBD1 is a possible D gene (5 bases). The V and J ends lost 10 bases and 0 bases respectively, with 9 bases between them. Per germline, CDR1 ENHRY and CDR2 SYGVKD. The CDR3 spans 12 residues. CDR3 nucleotide sequence: TGTGCCACGGCGGGGGCTAACTATGGCTACACCTTC. Translation: CATAGANYGYTF.

The V call is TRBV15, the J call TRBJ2-1; D call uncertain. Trimming stripped 0 bases from V and 0 bases from J, with 9 bases between. The length of the CDR3 is 16 residues. CDR1 and CDR2 from the germline V gene are LNHNV and YYDKDF (reference sequence). CDR3 sequence (DNA): TGTGCCACCAGCAGAGATATAACAGTCTCCTACAATGAGCAGTTCTTC. It translates to CATSRDITVSYNEQFF.

V usage is TRBV10-3 and J usage is TRBJ2-7, with 7 bases lining up with TRBD2. V lost 6 bases, J lost 6 bases, and 5 bases stayed unmatched. CDR3 length equals 12 residues. Germline loops: CDR1 ENHRY, CDR2 SYGVKD. The CDR3 nucleotides read TGTGCCATCAGGGGGACTATCGGCGAGCAGTACGTC. Its protein product is CAIRGTIGEQYV.

The rearrangement uses TRBV27 and TRBJ2-1; the match to TRBD2 covers 15 bases. The junction had 12 bases not matched to a gene; V was cut back by 5 bases and J by 7 bases. The CDR3 covers 18 residues. In germline, CDR1 is MNHEY, CDR2 SMNVEV (reference sequence). CDR3 loop: CASSTIWTSGRAMNEQFF. The DNA of the CDR3 is TGTGCCAGCAGTACCATATGGACTAGCGGGAGGGCCATGAATGAGCAGTTCTTC.

V usage is TRBV5-6 and J usage is TRBJ1-1; D might be TRBD1 (6 bases). Trimming took 4 bases from V and 10 from J, leaving 20 bases between them. Looked up from germline, CDR1 is SGHDT and CDR2 is YYEEEE. The CDR3 extends over 14 amino acids. In DNA form, the CDR3 reads TGTGCCAGCAGCGTGGTCAGGGGTAGTGACTTAGCTTTCTTT. Translating it yields CASSVVRGSDLAFF.

This clone appeared a single time. The chain couples TRBV2 to TRBJ2-1, with a weak D call TRBD1 (6 bases). The CDR3 totals 15 residues. The V gene lost 4 bases and the J gene lost 5 bases, with 15 bases spanning the gap. In germline, CDR1 is SNHLY, CDR2 FYNNEI. The CDR3 DNA reads TGTGCCAGCAGTGCCGGACAGTCAAATCACAATGAGCAGTTCTTC. This encodes CASSAGQSNHNEQFF. Filled out from reference TRBV2 and TRBJ2-1, the complete variable domain reads EPEVTQTPSHQVTQMGQEVILRCVPISNHLYFYWYRQILGQKVEFLVSFYNNEISEKSEIFDDQFSVERPDGSNFTLKIRSTKLEDSAMYFCASSAGQSNHNEQFFGPGTRLTVL.

A remark on this clone: The sample carries other DNA sequences with the same CDR3. This chain uses TRBV3-1 (or the pseudogene TRBV3-2) with TRBJ1-1, with 8 bases fitting TRBD1. The CDR3 covers 14 residues. Per the germline V gene, CDR1 is LGHDT and CDR2 is YNNKEL (reference sequence). Unmatched junction bases numbered 4, after V lost 3 bases and J lost 4 bases. CDR3 loop: CASSQGQGATEAFF. CDR3 bases: TGTGCCAGCAGCCAGGGGCAGGGGGCCACTGAAGCTTTCTTT.

The J gene is TRBJ2-7, the V gene TRBV7-8; 11 nucleotides agree with TRBD2. Germline lookup yields CDR1 SGHVS and CDR2 FQNEAQ. The trim removed 1 base at V and 3 bases at J, leaving 8 bases unmatched. This CDR3 region has 17 residues. As DNA, the CDR3 is TGTGCCAGCAGCTTAGGGGCTACTAGCGGGGGATACTACGAGCAGTACGTC. It translates to CASSLGATSGGYYEQYV.

V is TRBV4-1 and J is TRBJ1-4; 9 bases map to TRBD1. There are 16 residues in the CDR3. Looked up from germline, CDR1 is MGHRA and CDR2 is YSYEKL. J gave up 4 bases and V 3 bases, and 6 bases lay outside the gene matches. CDR3 DNA sequence: TGCGCCAGCAGCCAGGTCGAGGGACAGGGTAATGAAAAACTGTTTTTT. This encodes CASSQVEGQGNEKLFF.

The chain is built from TRBV25-1 and TRBJ1-1; D is perhaps TRBD1 (5 bases). Germline CDR1 is MGHDK and CDR2 is SYGVNS. With 1 base removed from V and 4 bases from J, the gap between germline ends came to 10 bases. The length of the CDR3 is 14 residues. CDR3 sequence (DNA): TGTGCCAGCAGTGAATCCGGAGGGGCCACTGAAGCTTTCTTT. Translating it yields CASSESGGATEAFF.

This clone was picked up one time. This chain connects TRBV19 to TRBJ1-1; 7 positions match TRBD1. The CDR3 spans 16 residues. J gave up 1 base and V 1 base, and 6 bases lay outside the gene matches. Germline V gene sequence: CDR1 LNHDA, CDR2 SQIVND (reference sequence). CDR3 loop: CASSIAGNRGNTEAFF. In DNA form, the CDR3 reads TGTGCCAGTAGTATAGCCGGCAACAGGGGGAACACTGAAGCTTTCTTT.

The chain links TRBV3-1 (or the pseudogene TRBV3-2) to TRBJ1-2; 7 bases are shared with TRBD1. CDR3 length equals 16 residues. The junction had 8 bases not matched to a gene; V was cut back by 0 bases and J by 4 bases. Germline V gene data show CDR1 as LGHDT and CDR2 as YNNKEL (reference sequence). CDR3 loop: CASSQDPGQMAYGYTF. The CDR3 region has the DNA TGTGCCAGCAGCCAAGACCCGGGACAGATGGCCTATGGCTACACCTTC.

J is TRBJ1-1 and V is TRBV10-3, with D perhaps TRBD1 (5 bases). CDR1 is ENHRY and CDR2 is SYGVKD in the germline V gene. The CDR3 length is 14 residues. With 6 bases removed from V and 5 bases from J, the gap between germline ends came to 16 bases. CDR3 sequence reads: CAISPQGVRTEAFF. The CDR3 nucleotides read TGTGCCATCAGCCCCCAGGGTGTTAGGACTGAAGCTTTCTTT.

J is TRBJ2-5 and V is TRBV11-1; a possible D gene is TRBD1 (6 bases). V dropped 5 bases and J dropped 2 bases, with 12 bases sitting between them. This CDR3 comprises 14 residues. The germline gives CDR1 SGHAT, CDR2 FQDESV (reference sequence). CDR3 protein: CASSPPGVQETQYF. The CDR3 nucleotides are TGTGCCAGCAGCCCCCCAGGGGTTCAAGAGACCCAGTACTTC.

This CDR3 reads CASSPPARGETQYF. The CDR3 coding sequence is TGTGCCAGCTCACCACCCGCCCGGGGAGAGACCCAGTACTTC. The rearrangement links TRBV18 to TRBJ2-5; D might be TRBD2 (5 bases). The CDR3 consists of 14 residues. CDR1 and CDR2 from the germline V gene are KGHSH and LQKENI. V lost 0 bases and J 4 bases, leaving 9 bases between the germline ends.

The V call is TRBV9, the J call TRBJ2-2; 8 positions match TRBD2. After removal of 4 bases from V and 7 bases from J, the junction contained 9 bases not matched to a gene. Germline lookup yields CDR1 SGDLS and CDR2 YYNGEE. The CDR3 contains 15 residues. The CDR3 spells CASSPPSGGIGELFF. DNA of the CDR3: TGTGCCAGCAGCCCTCCTTCGGGGGGGATCGGGGAGCTGTTTTTT.

This clone was counted once. The chain employs TRBV6-2 or TRBV6-3 and TRBJ2-7; 7 bases fit TRBD2. The V gene end was trimmed by 0 bases and the J gene end by 4 bases; junction bases not matched to a gene: 3. Germline CDR1 MNHEY, CDR2 SVGEGT. The CDR3 runs to 14 residues. CDR3 bases: TGTGCCAGCAGTTACTCAGGCGGGGGTTACGAGCAGTACGTC. Translation: CASSYSGGGYEQYV.

The chain employs TRBV14 and TRBJ2-1; D might be TRBD2 (5 bases). Germline CDR1 and CDR2: SGHDN and FVKESK. This CDR3 is 16 amino acids long. The V gene lost 2 bases and the J gene lost 10 bases, with 21 bases spanning the gap. This chain's CDR3 is CASSQRLGLRQSEQFF. The CDR3 DNA follows: TGTGCCAGCAGCCAACGCTTAGGACTTAGGCAGTCGGAGCAGTTCTTC.

This chain connects TRBV9 to TRBJ1-5, with D perhaps matching TRBD1 (5 bases). The CDR3 loop spans 14 amino acids. Per the germline V gene, CDR1 is SGDLS and CDR2 is YYNGEE. Trimming left V 3 bases short and J 2 bases short, with 9 bases between. CDR3 amino acids: CASSAGLGNQPQHF. CDR3 nucleotide sequence: TGTGCCAGCAGCGCAGGGTTAGGCAATCAGCCCCAGCATTTT.